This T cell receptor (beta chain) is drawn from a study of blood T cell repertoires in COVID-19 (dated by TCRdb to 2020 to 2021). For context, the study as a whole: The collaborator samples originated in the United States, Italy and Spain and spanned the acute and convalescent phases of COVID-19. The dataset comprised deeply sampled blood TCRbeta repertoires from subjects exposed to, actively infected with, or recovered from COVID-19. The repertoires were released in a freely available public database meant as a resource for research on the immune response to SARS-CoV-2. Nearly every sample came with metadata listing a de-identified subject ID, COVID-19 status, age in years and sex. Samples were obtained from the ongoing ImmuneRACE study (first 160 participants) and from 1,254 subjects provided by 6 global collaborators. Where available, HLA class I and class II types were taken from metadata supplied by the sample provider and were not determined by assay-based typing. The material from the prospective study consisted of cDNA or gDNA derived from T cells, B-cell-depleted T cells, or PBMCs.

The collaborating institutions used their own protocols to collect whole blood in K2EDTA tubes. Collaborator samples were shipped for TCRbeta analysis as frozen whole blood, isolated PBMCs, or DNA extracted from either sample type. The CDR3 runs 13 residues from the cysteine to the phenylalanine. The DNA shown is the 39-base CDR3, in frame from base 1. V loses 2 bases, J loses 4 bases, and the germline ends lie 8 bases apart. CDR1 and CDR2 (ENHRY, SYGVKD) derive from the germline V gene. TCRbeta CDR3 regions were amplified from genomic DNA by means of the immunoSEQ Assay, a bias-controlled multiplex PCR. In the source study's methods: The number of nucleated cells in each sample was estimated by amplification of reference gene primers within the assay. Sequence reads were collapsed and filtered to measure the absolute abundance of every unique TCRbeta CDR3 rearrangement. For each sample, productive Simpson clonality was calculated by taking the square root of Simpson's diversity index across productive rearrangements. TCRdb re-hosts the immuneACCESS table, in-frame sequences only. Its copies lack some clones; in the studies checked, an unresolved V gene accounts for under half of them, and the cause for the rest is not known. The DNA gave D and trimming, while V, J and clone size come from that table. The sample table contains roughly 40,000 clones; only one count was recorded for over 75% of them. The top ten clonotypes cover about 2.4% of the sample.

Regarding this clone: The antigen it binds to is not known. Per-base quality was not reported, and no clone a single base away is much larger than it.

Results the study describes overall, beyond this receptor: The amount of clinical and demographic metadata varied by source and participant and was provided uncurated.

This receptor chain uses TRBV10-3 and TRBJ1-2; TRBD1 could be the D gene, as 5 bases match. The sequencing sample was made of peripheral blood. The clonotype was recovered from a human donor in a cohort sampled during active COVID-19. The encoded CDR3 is CAISEQTAYGYTF. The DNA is TGTGCCATCAGTGAGCAGACAGCCTATGGCTACACCTTC.